This T cell receptor beta chain was profiled in a study of T cells after yellow fever vaccination. CDR3 length: 11 residues. Germline V gene lookup returns CDR1 SGHRS and CDR2 YFSETQ. This clonotype was observed at least ten times. At one end, the junction sequence differs from germline, possibly due to a read error. MiXCR was run by TCRdb on the 5' RACE reads, yielding one entry per CDR3 protein. The sample shows a few hundred thousand distinct CDR3 sequences, under 15% of them seen only once. This TCR derives from a man aged 30 to 45 who received the YFV17D yellow fever vaccine. The sample consisted of CD4+ T cells sorted from PBMCs, taken 45 days after the yellow fever booster vaccination. The chain links TRBV5-1 to TRBJ2-3, with D hard to call. CDR3 bases: TGTGCCAGCAGCGACACAGATACGCAGTATTTT. As protein: CASSDTDTQYF.